A single TCR beta chain is shown here with its context. Assay: immunoSEQ multiplex PCR; the TCRdb copy retains only in-frame clones and omits some. The sample has under 150,000 clones; approximately 80% are singletons. The CDR3 is 13 amino acids. The V gene's germline CDR1 is LNHNV and CDR2 YYDKDF (reference sequence). V shed 0 bases and J shed 4 bases, with 7 bases lying between them. These data belong to a study of blood T cell repertoires in COVID-19. Study background: PBMCs, B-cell-depleted T cells, or T cells were the source of the cDNA or gDNA that made up the material.

Sequencing input: peripheral blood. V gene TRBV15 combines with J gene TRBJ2-7; a weak D match, TRBD2 (5 bases). This TCR derives from a man aged 65 to 85 with acute or convalescent COVID-19. The CDR3, as DNA: TGTGCCACCAGCAGAGATCGGAGGTACGAGCAGTACTTC. This translates into CATSRDRRYEQYF.